The 8 T cell receptor beta chains reported below all come from one sample, sequenced in a study of blood T cell repertoires in COVID-19. The assay was immunoSEQ multiplex PCR, and TCRdb's table has in-frame clones only and misses some. The sample yields approximately 75,000 clones, around 88% seen once. The sample was peripheral blood. Every receptor here comes from a man of 80 years or more with COVID-19, enrolled during active disease.

As to this clone: At one boundary the junction diverges from the germline segment, which might be a read error. V gene TRBV5-1 combines with J gene TRBJ2-1; TRBD2 might be the D (5 bases). The germline V gene encodes CDR1 SGHRS and CDR2 YFSETQ. CDR3 length: 16 residues. The CDR3 DNA sequence: TGCGCCAGCAGATTGGCGTTCCTTGAGGGCTACAATGAGCAGTTCTTC. It specifies CASRLAFLEGYNEQFF.

This chain connects TRBV6-6 to TRBJ1-5; TRBD1 might be the D (5 bases). CDR3 length: 12 residues. Germline V lookup: CDR1 MNHNY, CDR2 SVGAGI (reference sequence). Deletions cut 6 bases from V and 6 bases from J, with 9 bases between. This CDR3 is CASSGGVQPQHF. For the CDR3, the DNA is TGTGCCAGCAGCGGAGGGGTTCAGCCCCAGCATTTT.

This chain links TRBV27 with TRBJ1-6; D unclear. The CDR3 length is 14 residues. Germline V CDR1 and CDR2: MNHEY, SMNVEV (reference sequence). V was pared by 7 bases and J by 0 bases, with 7 bases between. CDR3 amino acids: CASTRSSYNSPLHF. CDR3 coding DNA: TGTGCCAGCACCAGAAGCTCCTATAATTCACCCCTCCACTTT.

The CDR3 sequence is CATSDPNRGADTQYF. The CDR3 DNA reads TGTGCCACCAGTGATCCCAACCGCGGAGCAGATACGCAGTATTTT. This rearrangement joins TRBV24-1 to TRBJ2-3; D is unclear. Trimming removed 3 bases from V and 4 bases from J, with 13 bases in between. Germline V gene sequence: CDR1 KGHDR, CDR2 SFDVKD. This CDR3 is built from 15 residues.

This rearrangement joins TRBV5-1 to TRBJ2-1; TRBD2 is a possible D gene (5 bases). The length of the CDR3 is 16 residues. V was shortened by 0 bases and J by 0 bases, with 10 bases between the two germline ends. Germline CDR1 SGHRS, CDR2 YFSETQ. For the CDR3, the DNA is TGCGCCAGCAGCTTGGCTCTGGGGAGCTCCTACAATGAGCAGTTCTTC. Translation: CASSLALGSSYNEQFF.

The chain joins TRBV29-1 to TRBJ1-3; 8 bases map to TRBD1. Trimming at V came to 3 bases and at J to 1 base, leaving 2 bases not matched to a gene. The CDR3 consists of 14 residues. Looked up from germline, CDR1 is SQVTM and CDR2 is ANQGSEA. DNA for the CDR3: TGCAGCGTTGAGACAGGGGAATCTGGAAACACCATATATTTT. This sequence encodes CSVETGESGNTIYF. The whole variable domain, filled in from reference TRBV29-1 and TRBJ1-3, reads SAVISQKPSRDICQRGTSLTIQCQVDSQVTMMFWYRQQPGQSLTLIATANQGSEATYESGFVIDKFPISRPNLTFSTLTVSNMSPEDSSIYLCSVETGESGNTIYFGEGSWLTVV.

The gene calls are TRBV5-1 and TRBJ1-2; 8 bases are a match to TRBD1. This CDR3 contains 17 residues. V was clipped by 1 base and J by 2 bases; unmatched bases: 10. Per germline, CDR1 SGHRS and CDR2 YFSETQ. The CDR3 loop is CASSLSIVDRANYGYTF. The CDR3 coding sequence is TGCGCCAGCAGCTTGTCGATCGTGGACAGGGCCAACTATGGCTACACCTTC.

The chain uses TRBV9 and TRBJ2-7; D is possibly TRBD2 (5 bases). The V gene lost 1 base and the J gene lost 5 bases, with 16 bases spanning the gap. The V gene's germline CDR1 is SGDLS and CDR2 YYNGEE. This CDR3 region has 15 residues. CDR3 in DNA: TGTGCCAGCAGCGTATCACCGGGGTCGAGGGACGAGCAGTACTTC. It translates to CASSVSPGSRDEQYF.